The subject of this entry is one TCR beta chain. This receptor's antigen is unknown. A much larger clone differs by one base, so this may be a read error. This sample was included in a study of T cell repertoires in cytomegalovirus infection (dated by TCRdb to the late 2010s). Some background on the complete study: The peptide stimulations were aimed at well-studied HLA-B-restricted epitopes as well as recently identified HLA-C-restricted CMV epitopes, whose presentation resists viral immunomodulation. The HLA type of each donor mattered for the analysis, because public TCR beta signatures pointed to carriage of CMV infection along with the matching HLA type.

The sample's treatment or condition label is to be understood as: in vitro stimulation with specific CMV peptide epitopes to enrich CMV-specific T cells. What the work shows at the level of the full study, not this receptor alone: Cumulative frequency of public TCR beta family members discriminated carriers of CMV infection plus the relevant HLA type in this cohort and an independent 352-donor cohort. In the ex vivo response, HLA-C-restricted CMV-specific TCR beta clonotypes were dominant, and in two of eight donors the single most frequent clonotype came from this HLA-C-restricted group.

Sequencing was carried out with an Illumina HiSeq 1500. Through fastp at Q25 and MiXCR, TCRdb rebuilt clones from the public reads, retaining in-frame beta chains. One record per CDR3 amino acid sequence lists the most common genes and DNA. Across this sample there are about 900,000 distinct CDR3 sequences, with around 29% seen only once. Of the sample, more than 12% falls within the top ten clones. The CDR3 starts with the cysteine, ends with the phenylalanine, and has 14 residues. CDR3 DNA is the only sequence kept; it has 42 bases, read in frame from the first base. This clonotype originated in a human donor in good health (CMV status not recorded). Some clones in this sample may be carry-over from other donors' samples. This chain joins TRBV12-3 or TRBV12-4 to TRBJ1-2, with no confidently assigned D gene. The sequenced sample was cultured CD8+ T cells from PBMCs, obtained from culture after CMV antigen stimulation. The base sequence is TGTGCCAGCGGTTTAACCGGGCCGAGCTATGGCTACACCTTC. It is translated as CASGLTGPSYGYTF.